This T cell receptor beta chain was identified during a study of blood T cell repertoires in COVID-19. Study summary: From the United States, Italy and Spain came samples of acute and convalescent COVID-19. From T cells, B-cell-depleted T cells, or PBMCs came the material, which was cDNA or gDNA.

With V trimmed by 0 bases and J by 3 bases, 13 bases remained unmatched. The germline V gene encodes CDR1 GTSNPN and CDR2 SVGIG (reference sequence). The CDR3 is 18 amino acids. Per the original methods: Reference gene primer amplification yielded estimated nucleated cell counts. The method was immunoSEQ multiplex PCR; TCRdb's version includes in-frame clones alone and lacks a portion of them. The DNA gave D and trimming, while V, J and clone size come from that table. Among about 89,000 clones, roughly 87% were seen once, and the ten largest hold about 16%. The chain recombines TRBV30 with TRBJ1-3; 8 bases are shared with TRBD1. The source of this sequence is a male donor with acute or convalescent COVID-19. The sequencing sample was made of peripheral blood. The CDR3 sequence is CAWSVRGTGVLFGNTIYF. The CDR3, as DNA: TGTGCCTGGAGTGTACGGGGGACAGGAGTTTTGTTTGGAAACACCATATATTTT.